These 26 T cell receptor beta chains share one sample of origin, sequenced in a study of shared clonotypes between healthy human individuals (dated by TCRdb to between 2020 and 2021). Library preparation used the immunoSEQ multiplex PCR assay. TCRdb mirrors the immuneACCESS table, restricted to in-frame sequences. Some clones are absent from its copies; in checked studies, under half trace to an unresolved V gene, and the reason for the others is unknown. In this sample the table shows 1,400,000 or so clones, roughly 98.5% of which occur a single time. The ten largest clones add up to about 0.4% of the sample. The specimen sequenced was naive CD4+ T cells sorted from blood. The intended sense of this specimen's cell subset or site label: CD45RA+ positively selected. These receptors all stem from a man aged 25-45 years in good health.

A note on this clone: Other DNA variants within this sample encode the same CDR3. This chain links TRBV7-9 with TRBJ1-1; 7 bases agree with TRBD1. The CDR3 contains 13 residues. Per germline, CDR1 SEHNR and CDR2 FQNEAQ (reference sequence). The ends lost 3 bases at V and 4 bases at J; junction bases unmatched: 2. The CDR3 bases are TGTGCCAGCAGCTTCCAGGGGGGCACTGAAGCTTTCTTT. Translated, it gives CASSFQGGTEAFF.

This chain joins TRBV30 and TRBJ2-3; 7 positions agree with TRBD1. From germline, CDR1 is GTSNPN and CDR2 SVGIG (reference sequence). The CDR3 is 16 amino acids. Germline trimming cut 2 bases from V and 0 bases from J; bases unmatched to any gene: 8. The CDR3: CAWSRGRDSSTDTQYF. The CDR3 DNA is TGTGCCTGGAGTAGGGGGCGAGACAGTAGCACAGATACGCAGTATTTT.

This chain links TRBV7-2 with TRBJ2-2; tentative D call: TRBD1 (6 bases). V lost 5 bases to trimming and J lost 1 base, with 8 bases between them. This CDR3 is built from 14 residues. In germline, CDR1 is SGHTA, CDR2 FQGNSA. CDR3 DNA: TGTGCCAGCAGCGAGGGACAGAACACCGGGGAGCTGTTTTTT. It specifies CASSEGQNTGELFF.

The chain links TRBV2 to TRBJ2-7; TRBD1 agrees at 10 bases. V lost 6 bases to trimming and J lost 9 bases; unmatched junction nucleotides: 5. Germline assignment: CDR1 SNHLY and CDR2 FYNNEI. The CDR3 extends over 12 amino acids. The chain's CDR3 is CASRRTGGMQYF. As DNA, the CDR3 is TGTGCCAGCAGGAGGACAGGGGGAATGCAGTACTTC.

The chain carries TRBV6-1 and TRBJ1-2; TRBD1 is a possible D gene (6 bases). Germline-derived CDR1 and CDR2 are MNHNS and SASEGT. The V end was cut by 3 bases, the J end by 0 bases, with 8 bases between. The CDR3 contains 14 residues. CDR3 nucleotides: TGTGCCAGCAGTGAGCCAGGGGCTAACTATGGCTACACCTTC. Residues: CASSEPGANYGYTF.

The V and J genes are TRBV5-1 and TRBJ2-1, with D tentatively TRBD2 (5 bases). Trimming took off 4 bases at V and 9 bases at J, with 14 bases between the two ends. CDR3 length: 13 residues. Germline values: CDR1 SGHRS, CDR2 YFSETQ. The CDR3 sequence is CASSNEGNGEQFF. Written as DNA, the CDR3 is TGCGCCAGCAGCAACGAGGGCAACGGTGAGCAGTTCTTC.

The CDR3 region is CASSSDSNTQYF. Here the CDR3 DNA reads TGTGCCAGCAGCTCGGATTCTAATACGCAGTATTTT. V is TRBV6-5 and J is TRBJ2-3; D remains ambiguous. This CDR3 is built from 12 residues. V was pared by 6 bases and J by 7 bases, with 11 bases between. Germline assignment: CDR1 MNHEY and CDR2 SVGAGI.

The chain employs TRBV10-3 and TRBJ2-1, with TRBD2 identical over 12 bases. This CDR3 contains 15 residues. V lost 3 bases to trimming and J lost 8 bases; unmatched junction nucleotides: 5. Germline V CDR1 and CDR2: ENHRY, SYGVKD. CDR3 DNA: TGTGCCATCAGTGACTCTAGCGGGAGGGACTATGAGCAGTTCTTC. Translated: CAISDSSGRDYEQFF.

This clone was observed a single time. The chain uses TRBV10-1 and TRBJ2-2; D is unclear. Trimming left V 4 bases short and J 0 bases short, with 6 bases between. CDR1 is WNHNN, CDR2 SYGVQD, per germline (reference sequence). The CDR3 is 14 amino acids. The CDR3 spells CASSGATNTGELFF. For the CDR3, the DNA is TGCGCCAGCAGTGGGGCGACGAACACCGGGGAGCTGTTTTTT.

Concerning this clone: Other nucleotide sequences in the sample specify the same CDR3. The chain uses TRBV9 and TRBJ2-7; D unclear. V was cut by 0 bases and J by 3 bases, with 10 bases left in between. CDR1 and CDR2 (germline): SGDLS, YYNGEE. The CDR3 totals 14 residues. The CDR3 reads CASSVGGISYEQYF. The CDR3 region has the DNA TGTGCCAGCAGCGTAGGAGGTATCAGCTACGAGCAGTACTTC.

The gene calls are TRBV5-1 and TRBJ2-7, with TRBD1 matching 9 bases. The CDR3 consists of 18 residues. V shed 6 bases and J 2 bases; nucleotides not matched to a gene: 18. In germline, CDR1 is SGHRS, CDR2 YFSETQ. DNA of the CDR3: TGCGCCAGCACCCCCGGGACAGGGTCGAGAGCGGGCCCCTACGAGCAGTACTTC. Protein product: CASTPGTGSRAGPYEQYF.

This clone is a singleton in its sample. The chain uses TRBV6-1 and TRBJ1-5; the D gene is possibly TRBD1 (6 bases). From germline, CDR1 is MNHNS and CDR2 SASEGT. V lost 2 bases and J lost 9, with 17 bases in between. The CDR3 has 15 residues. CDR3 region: CASSERNRDTWPQHF. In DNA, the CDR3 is TGTGCCAGCAGTGAAAGGAACAGGGACACTTGGCCCCAGCATTTT.

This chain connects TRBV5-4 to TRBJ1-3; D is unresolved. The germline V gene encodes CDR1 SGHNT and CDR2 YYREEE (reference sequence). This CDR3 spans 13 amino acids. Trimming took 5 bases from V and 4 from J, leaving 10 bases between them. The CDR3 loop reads CASRPVGGNTIYF. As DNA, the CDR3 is TGTGCCAGCAGACCTGTGGGAGGAAACACCATATATTTT.

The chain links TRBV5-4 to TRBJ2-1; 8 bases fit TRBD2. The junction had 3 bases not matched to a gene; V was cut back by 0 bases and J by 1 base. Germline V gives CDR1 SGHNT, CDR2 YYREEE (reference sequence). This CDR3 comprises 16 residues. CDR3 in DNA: TGTGCCAGCAGCTTGGCCCGACTAGCGTCCTACAATGAGCAGTTCTTC. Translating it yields CASSLARLASYNEQFF.

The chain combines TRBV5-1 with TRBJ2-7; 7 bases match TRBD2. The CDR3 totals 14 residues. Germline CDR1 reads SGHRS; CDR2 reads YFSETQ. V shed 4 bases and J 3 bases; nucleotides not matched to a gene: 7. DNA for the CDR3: TGCGCCAGCAGCCCGCCCGGGACTATCTACGAGCAGTACTTC. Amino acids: CASSPPGTIYEQYF. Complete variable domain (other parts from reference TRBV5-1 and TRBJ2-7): KAGVTQTPRYLIKTRGQQVTLSCSPISGHRSVSWYQQTPGQGLQFLFEYFSETQRNKGNFPGRFSGRQFSNSRSEMNVSTLELGDSALYLCASSPPGTIYEQYFGPGTRLTVT.

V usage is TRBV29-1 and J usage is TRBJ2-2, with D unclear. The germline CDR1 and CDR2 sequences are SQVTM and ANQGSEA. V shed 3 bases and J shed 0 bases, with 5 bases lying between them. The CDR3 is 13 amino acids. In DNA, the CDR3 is TGCAGCGTTGAGGCCACGAACACCGGGGAGCTGTTTTTT. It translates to CSVEATNTGELFF.

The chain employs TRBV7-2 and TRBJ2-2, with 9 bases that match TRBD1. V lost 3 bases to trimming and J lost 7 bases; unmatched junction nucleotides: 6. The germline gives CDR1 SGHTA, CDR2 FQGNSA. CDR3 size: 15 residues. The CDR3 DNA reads TGTGCCAGCAGCTTGAAGGGACAGGGTGTCGGGGAGCTGTTTTTT. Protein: CASSLKGQGVGELFF.

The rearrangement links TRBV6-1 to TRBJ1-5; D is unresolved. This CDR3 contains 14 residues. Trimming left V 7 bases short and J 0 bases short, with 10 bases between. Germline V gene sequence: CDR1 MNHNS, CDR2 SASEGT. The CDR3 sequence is CASTGLYSNQPQHF. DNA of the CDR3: TGTGCCAGCACCGGTCTCTATAGCAATCAGCCCCAGCATTTT.

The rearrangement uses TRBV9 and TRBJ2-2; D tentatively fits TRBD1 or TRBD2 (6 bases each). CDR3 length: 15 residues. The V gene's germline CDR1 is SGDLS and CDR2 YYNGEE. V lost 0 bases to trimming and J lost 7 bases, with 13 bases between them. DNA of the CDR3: TGTGCCAGCAGCGTAGACCTTCGGGGGCACGGGGAGCTGTTTTTT. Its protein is CASSVDLRGHGELFF.

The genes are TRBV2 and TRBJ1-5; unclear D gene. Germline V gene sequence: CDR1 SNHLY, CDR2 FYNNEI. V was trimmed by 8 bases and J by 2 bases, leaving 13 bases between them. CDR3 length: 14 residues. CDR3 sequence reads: CASAVGVGNQPQHF. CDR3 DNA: TGTGCCAGCGCGGTCGGGGTGGGCAATCAGCCCCAGCATTTT.

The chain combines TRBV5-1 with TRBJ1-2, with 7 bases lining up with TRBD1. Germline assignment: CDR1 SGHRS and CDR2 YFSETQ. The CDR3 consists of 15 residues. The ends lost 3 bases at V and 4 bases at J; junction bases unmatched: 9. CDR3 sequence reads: CASSYSSDRLYGYTF. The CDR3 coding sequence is TGCGCCAGCAGCTACTCCTCGGACAGGCTCTATGGCTACACCTTC.

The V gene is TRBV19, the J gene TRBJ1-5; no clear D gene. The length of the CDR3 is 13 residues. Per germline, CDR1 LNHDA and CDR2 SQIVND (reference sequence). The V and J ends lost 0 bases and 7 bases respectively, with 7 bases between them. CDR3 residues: CASSIDSVQPQHF. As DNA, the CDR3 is TGTGCCAGTAGTATAGATTCGGTACAGCCCCAGCATTTT.

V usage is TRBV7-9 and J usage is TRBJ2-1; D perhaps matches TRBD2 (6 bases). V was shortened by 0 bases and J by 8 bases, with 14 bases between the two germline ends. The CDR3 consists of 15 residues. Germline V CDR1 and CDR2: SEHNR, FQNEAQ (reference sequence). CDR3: CASSLALVAADEQFF. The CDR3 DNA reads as TGTGCCAGCAGCTTAGCGCTGGTAGCGGCTGATGAGCAGTTCTTC.

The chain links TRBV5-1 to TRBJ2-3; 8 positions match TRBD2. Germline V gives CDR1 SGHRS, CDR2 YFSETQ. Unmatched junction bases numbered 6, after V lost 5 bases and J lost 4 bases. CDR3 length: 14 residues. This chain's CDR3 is CASSTSGVADTQYF. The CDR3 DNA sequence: TGCGCCAGCAGTACTAGCGGAGTTGCAGATACGCAGTATTTT.

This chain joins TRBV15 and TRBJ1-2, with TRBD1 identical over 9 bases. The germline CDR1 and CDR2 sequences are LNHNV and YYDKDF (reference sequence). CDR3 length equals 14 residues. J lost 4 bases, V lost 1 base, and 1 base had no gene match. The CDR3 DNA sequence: TGTGCCACCAGCAGAGGGGACAGGGCCTATGGCTACACCTTC. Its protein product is CATSRGDRAYGYTF.

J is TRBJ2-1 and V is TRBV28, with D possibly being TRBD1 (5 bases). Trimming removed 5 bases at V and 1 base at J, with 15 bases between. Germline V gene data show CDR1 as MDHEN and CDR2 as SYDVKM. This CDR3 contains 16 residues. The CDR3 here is CASSLIGQPSYNEQFF. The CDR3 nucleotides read TGTGCCAGCAGTCTCATTGGACAACCGTCCTACAATGAGCAGTTCTTC. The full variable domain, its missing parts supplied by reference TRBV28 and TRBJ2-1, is DVKVTQSSRYLVKRTGEKVFLECVQDMDHENMFWYRQDPGLGLRLIYFSYDVKMKEKGDIPEGYSVSREKKERFSLILESASTNQTSMYLCASSLIGQPSYNEQFFGPGTRLTVL.